This T cell receptor beta chain was retrieved from a study of cytomegalovirus exposure and HLA in healthy donors. The PCR made use of 60 Vbeta and 13 Jbeta primers. Clones were read by immunoSEQ multiplex PCR, and TCRdb kept only the in-frame ones, dropping some. The sample has about 70,000 clones, less than 70% seen once. The germline gives CDR1 SGHTA, CDR2 FQGNSA. The V gene end was trimmed by 5 bases and the J gene end by 4 bases; junction bases not matched to a gene: 6. The CDR3 contains 15 residues. This TCR came from a man younger than 45 in good health and CMV-seronegative. This sequence joins TRBV7-2 and TRBJ1-1; TRBD1 aligns across 11 bases. Sequenced: PBMCs. The CDR3 DNA is TGTGCCAGCAGCGCTCCGGGACAGGGGGGCACTGAAGCTTTCTTT. Encoded protein: CASSAPGQGGTEAFF.